The sample holds a few counts of the clone carrying this T cell receptor beta chain. Its target is unknown. This sample is drawn from a study of post-analysis software for immune sequencing data. Unique molecular identifiers were carried by the TCR beta cDNA libraries. When roughly 0.9 to 10 million T cells were used, they gave about 550,000 cDNA molecules. One entry per CDR3 protein, called by TCRdb with MiXCR from the PCR reads. Among some 240,000 distinct CDR3 sequences listed, 36% were seen once. Study outcomes and limitations: Patients used about five TRBV segments, including TRBV5-6, TRBV5-1 and TRBV20-1, more often than controls. Significantly lower normalized Chao1 diversity was seen in multiple sclerosis patients than in controls.

CDR1 is LGHNA, CDR2 YNFKEQ, per germline. V was shortened by 1 base and J by 10 bases, with 10 bases between the two germline ends. The CDR3 extends over 13 amino acids. The TCR was taken from a girl between 5 and 17 years old with multiple sclerosis. V is TRBV4-2 and J is TRBJ2-2; a weak D match, TRBD2 (6 bases). The sample was blood. CDR3 DNA sequence: TGTGCCAGCAGCCAAGGGGGGGTTCTGGAGCTGTTTTTT. Translation: CASSQGGVLELFF.